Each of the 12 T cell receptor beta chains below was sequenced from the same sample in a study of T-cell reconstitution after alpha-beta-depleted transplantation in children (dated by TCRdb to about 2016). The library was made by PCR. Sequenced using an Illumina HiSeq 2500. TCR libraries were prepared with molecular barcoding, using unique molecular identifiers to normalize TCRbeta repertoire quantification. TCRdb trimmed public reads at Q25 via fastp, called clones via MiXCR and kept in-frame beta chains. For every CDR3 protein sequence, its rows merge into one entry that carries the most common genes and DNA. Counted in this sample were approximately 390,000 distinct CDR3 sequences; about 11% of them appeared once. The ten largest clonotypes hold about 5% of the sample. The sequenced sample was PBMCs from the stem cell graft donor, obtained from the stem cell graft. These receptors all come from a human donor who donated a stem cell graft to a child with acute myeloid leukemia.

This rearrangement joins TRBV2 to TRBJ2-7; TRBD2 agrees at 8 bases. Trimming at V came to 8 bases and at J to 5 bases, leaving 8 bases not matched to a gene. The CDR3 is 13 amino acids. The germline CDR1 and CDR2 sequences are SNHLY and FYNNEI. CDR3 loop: CASGTSGRDEQYV. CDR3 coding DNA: TGTGCCAGCGGAACTAGCGGAAGGGACGAGCAGTACGTC.

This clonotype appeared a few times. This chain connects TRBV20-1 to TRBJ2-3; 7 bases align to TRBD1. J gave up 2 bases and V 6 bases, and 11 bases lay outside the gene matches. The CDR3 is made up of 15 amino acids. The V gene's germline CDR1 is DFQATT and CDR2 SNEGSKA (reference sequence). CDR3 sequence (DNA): TGCAGTGCCTCCGCGACAGGGCCCTTCACAGATACGCAGTATTTT. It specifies CSASATGPFTDTQYF.

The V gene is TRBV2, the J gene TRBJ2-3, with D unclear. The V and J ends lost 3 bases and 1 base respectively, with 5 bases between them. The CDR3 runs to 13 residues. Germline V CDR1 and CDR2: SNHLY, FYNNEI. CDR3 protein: CASSDVRTDTQYF. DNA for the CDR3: TGTGCCAGCAGTGACGTCCGCACAGATACGCAGTATTTT.

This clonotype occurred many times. CDR3 nucleotides: TGCGCCAGCAGCCAAGATATTAGCGGCTACACAGATACGCAGTATTTT. Protein: CASSQDISGYTDTQYF. J is TRBJ2-3 and V is TRBV4-1, with D possibly matching TRBD2 (6 bases). Germline lookup yields CDR1 MGHRA and CDR2 YSYEKL. Trimming removed 0 bases at V and 2 bases at J, with 12 bases between. This CDR3 is 16 amino acids long.

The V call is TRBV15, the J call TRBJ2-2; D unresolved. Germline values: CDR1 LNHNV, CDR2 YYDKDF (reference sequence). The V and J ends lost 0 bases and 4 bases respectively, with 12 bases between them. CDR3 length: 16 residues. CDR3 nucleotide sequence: TGTGCCACCAGCAGAGAAAGACTCAAGATCACCGGGGAGCTGTTTTTT. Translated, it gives CATSRERLKITGELFF.

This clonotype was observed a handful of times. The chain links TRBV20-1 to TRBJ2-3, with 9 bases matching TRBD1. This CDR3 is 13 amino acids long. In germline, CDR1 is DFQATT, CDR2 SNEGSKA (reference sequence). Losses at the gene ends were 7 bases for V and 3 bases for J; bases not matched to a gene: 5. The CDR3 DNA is TGCAGTGTCGCCGGACAGGGGACAGATACGCAGTATTTT. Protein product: CSVAGQGTDTQYF.

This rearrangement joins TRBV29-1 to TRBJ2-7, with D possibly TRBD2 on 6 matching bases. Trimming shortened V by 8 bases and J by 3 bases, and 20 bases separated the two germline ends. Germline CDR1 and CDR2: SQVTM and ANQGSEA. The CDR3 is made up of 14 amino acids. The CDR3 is CSPKFWIGGYEQYV. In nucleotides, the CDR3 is TGCAGCCCAAAGTTTTGGATCGGGGGCTACGAGCAGTACGTC.

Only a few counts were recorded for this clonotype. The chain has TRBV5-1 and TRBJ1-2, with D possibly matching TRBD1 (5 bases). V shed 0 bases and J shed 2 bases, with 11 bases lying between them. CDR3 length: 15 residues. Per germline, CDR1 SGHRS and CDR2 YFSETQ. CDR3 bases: TGCGCCAGCAGCTTGGACCATGGGGGAAACTATGGCTACACCTTC. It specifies CASSLDHGGNYGYTF.

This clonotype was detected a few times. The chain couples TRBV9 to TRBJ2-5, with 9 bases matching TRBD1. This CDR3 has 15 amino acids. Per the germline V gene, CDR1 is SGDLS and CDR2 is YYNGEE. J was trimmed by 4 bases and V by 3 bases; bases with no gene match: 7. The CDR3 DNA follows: TGTGCCAGCAGCGAGCGGACAGGGGTACGAGAGACCCAGTACTTC. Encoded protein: CASSERTGVRETQYF.

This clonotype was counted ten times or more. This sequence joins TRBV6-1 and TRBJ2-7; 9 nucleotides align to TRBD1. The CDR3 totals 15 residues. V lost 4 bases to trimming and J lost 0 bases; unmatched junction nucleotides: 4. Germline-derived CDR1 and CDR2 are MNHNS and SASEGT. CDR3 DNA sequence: TGTGCCAGCAGTGTATTACAGGGGGCCTCCTACGAGCAGTACGTC. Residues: CASSVLQGASYEQYV.

In DNA form, the CDR3 reads TGTGCCAGCAGCTTAGCCCAGTATGAAAAACTGTTTTTT. Its translation: CASSLAQYEKLFF. This chain connects TRBV7-2 to TRBJ1-4; D not resolved. V lost 0 bases and J lost 6, with 5 bases in between. Germline V gene lookup returns CDR1 SGHTA and CDR2 FQGNSA. The CDR3 loop spans 13 amino acids.

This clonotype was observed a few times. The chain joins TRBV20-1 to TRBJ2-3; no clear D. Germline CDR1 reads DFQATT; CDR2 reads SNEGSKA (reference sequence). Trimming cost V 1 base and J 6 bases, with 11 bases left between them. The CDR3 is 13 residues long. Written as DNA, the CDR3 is TGCAGTGCTAGAGCCATCGGTTTGGATACGCAGTATTTT. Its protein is CSARAIGLDTQYF.